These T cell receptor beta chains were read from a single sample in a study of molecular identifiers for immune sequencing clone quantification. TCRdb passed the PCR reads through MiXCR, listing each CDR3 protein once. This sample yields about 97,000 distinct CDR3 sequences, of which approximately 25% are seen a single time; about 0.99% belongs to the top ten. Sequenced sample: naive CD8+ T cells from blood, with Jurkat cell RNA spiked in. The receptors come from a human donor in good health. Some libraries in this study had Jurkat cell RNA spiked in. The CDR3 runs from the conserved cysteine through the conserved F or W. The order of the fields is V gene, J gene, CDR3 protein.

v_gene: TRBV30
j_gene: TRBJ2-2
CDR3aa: CAWSVTGVGTGELFF

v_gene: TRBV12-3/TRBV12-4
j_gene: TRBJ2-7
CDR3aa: CASSATSHEQYF

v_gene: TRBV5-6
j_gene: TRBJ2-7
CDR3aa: CASSLGLPAYEQYF

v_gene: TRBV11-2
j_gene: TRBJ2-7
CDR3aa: CASSLDEGAQGNEQYF

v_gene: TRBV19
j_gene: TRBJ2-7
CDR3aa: CASSALAGGYEQYF

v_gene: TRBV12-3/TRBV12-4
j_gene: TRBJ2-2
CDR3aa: CASKPGLAGPLDTGELFF

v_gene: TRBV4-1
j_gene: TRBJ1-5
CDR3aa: CASGQPGANQPQRF

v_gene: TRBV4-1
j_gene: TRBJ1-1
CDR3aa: CASGGRASTGAFF

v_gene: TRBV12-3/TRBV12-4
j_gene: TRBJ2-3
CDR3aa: CASSLVAATDTQYF

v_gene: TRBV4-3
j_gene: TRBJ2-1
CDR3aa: CASSQDTGRDINEQFF

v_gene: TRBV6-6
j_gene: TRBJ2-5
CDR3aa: CASSLGRWETQYF

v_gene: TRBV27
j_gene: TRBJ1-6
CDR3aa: CASSPGFGHPPLHF

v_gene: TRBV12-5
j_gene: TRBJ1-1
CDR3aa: CASGYPGVRVTEAFF

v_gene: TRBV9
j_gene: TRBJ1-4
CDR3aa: CASPQGFCEKLFF

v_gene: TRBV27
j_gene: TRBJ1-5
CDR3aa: CASRKSSNQPQHF

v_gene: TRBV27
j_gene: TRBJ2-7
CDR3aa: CASSLGTASYEQYF

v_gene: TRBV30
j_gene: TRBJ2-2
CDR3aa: CAWRLGGIGELFF

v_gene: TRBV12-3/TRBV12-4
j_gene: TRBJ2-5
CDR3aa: CASSRRDRETQYF

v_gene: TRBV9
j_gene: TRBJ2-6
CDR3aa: CASSVAGSGANVLTF

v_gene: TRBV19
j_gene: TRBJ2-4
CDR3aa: CASSMGARAKKIQYF

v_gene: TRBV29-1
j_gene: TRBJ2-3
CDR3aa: CSAYPTSGRGDTQYF

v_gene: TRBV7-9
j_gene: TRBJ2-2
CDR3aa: CASSLGSSGRFDTGELFF

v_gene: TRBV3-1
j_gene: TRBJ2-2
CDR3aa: CASSQSHTGELFF

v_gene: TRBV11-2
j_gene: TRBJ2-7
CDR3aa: CASSLGSAYEQYF

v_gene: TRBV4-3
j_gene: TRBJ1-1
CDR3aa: CASSQDPAGVGVSTEAFF

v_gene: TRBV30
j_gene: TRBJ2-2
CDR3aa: CAWSDGQGYTGELFF

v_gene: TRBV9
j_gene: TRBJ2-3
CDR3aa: CASSILPSSGGPDTQYF

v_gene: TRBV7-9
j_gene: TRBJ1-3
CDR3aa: CASSLGQGTANTIYF

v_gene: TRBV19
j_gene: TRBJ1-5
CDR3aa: CASSSGTGYQPQHF

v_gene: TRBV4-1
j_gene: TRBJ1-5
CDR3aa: CASSHQTGGRWPQHF

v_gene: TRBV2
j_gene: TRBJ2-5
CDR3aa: CASSPVGAGETQYF

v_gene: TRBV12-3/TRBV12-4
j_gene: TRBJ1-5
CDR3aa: CASSLQGVGQPQHF

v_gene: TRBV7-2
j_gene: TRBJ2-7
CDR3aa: CASSLEPSGEQYF

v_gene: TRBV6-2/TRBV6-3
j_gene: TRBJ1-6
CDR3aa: CASTGSGTGNSPLHF

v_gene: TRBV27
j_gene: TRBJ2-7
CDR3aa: CASRGGTATYEQYF

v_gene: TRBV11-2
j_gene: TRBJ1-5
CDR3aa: CASSSGQTAAGNQPQHF

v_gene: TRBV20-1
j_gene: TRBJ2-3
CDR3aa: CSAGGTGGTDTQYF

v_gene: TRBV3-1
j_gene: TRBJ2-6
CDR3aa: CASSQDPGGANVLTF

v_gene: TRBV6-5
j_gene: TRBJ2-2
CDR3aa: CASSYSIWVGGELFF

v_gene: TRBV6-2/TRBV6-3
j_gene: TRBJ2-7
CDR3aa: CASSYPGSEQYF

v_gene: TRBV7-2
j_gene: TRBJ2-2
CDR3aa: CASSFWAGASGGLFF